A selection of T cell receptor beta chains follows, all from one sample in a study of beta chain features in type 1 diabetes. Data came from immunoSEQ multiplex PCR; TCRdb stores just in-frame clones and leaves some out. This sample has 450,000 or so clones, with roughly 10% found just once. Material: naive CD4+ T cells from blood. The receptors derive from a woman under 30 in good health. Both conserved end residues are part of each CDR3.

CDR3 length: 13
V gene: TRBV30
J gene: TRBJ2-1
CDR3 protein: CAWSAGRYNEQFF

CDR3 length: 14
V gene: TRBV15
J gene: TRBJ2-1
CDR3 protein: CATSRDRVPNEQFF

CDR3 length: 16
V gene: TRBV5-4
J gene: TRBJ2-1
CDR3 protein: CASSNAQGGPYNEQFF

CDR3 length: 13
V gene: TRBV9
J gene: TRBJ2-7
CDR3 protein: CASSPRGAYEQYF

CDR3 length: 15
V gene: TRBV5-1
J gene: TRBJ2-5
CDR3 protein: CASSLVRDRQETQYF

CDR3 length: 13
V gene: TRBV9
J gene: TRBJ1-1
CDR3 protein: CASSGRMNTEAFF

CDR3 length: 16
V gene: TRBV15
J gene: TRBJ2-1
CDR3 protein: CATSSDGRVSYNEQFF

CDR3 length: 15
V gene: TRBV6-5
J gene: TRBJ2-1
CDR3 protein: CASSYDGGIVSEQFF

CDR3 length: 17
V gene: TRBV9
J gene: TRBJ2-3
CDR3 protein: CASSVGGGTSGAGTQYF

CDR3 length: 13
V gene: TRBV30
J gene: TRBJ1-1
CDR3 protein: CAWDIPRAAEAFF

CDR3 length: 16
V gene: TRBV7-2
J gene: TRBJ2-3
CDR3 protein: CASSFRLAGLTDTQYF

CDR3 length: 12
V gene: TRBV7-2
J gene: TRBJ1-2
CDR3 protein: CASSFRNYGYTF

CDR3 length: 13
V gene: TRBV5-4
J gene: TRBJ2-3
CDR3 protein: CASNLKGTDTQYF

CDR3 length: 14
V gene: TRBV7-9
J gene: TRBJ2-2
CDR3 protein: CASSFSTGTVELFF

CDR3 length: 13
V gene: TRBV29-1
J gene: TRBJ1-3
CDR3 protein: CSVGQLSGNTIYF

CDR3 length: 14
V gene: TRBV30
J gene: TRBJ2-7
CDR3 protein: CALIPRGRGYEQYF

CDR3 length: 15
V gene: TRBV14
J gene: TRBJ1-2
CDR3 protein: CASSQDWGPGARFTF

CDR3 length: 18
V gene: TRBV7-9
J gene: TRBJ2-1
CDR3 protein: CASRWTSGSVSSYNEQFF

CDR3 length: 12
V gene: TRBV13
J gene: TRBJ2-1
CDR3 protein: CASSPPGLPPVF

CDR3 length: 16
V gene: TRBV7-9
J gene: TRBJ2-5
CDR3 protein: CASSLVSGSGQETQYF

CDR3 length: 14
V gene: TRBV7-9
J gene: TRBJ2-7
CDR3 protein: CASSFHSQSYEQYF

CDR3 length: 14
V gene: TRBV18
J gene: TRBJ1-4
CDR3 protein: CASSLGTANEKLFF

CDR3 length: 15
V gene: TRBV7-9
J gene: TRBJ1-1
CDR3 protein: CASSLMTGRGTEAFF

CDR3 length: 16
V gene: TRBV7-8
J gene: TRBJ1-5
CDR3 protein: CASSLASQGREQPQHF

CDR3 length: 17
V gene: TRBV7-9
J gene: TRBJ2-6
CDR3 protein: CASSLVAGIAGANVLTF

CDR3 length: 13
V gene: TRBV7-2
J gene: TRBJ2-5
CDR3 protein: CASSPRGKETQYF

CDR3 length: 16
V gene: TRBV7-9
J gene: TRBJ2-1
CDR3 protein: CASSLSIHRDFNEQFF

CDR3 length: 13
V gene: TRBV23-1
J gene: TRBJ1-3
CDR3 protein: CASRGTYGNTIYF

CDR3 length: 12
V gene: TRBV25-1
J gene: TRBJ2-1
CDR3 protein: CASRTDNRVLFF

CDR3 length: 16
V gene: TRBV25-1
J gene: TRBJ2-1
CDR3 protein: CASSVLAGGGYNEQFF

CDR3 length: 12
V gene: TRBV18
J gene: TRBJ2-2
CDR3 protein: CASSTDAGELFF

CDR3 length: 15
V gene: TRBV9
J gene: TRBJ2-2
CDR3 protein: CASSVEWGGTGELFF

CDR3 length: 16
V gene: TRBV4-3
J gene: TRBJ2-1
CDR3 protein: CASSQLTSGIYNEQFF

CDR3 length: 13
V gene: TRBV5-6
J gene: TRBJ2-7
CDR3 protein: CASSLGASYEQYF

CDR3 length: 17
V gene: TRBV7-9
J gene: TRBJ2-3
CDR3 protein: CATEGSSWGYSTDTQYF

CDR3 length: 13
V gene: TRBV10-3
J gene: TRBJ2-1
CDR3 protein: CASKAGNSDEQFF

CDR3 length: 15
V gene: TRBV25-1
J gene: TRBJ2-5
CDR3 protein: CASSPRTGGRETQYF

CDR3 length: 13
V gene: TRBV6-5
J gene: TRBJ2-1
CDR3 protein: CASSLHRGNEQFF

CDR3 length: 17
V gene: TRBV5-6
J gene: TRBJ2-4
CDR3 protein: CASSFLTGVESKNIQYF

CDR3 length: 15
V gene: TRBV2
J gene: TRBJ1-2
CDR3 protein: CASSERAGLNYGYTF

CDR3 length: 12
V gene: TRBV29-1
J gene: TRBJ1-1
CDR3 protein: CSERTGITEAFF

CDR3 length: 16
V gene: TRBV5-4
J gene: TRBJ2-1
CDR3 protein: CASSIGLAGSYNEQFF

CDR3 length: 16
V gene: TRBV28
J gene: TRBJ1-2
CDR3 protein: CASSPAPLDSVYGYTF

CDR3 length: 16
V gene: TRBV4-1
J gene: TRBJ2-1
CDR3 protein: CASSQIGRESYNEQFF

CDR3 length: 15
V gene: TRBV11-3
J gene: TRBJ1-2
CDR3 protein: CASSASGVPNYGYTF

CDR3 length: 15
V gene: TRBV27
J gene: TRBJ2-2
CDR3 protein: CASSLLAGGTGELFF

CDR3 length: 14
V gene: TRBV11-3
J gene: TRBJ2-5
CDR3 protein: CASSSRLEQETQYF

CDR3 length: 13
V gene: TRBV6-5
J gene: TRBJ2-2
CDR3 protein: CASSLRRNGELFF

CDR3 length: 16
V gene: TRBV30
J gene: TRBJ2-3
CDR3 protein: CAWSSLPGLGADTQYF

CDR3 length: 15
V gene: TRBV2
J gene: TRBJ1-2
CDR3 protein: CASTLGQAGNYGYTF

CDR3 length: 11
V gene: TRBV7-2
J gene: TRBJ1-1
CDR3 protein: CASSLGGRAFF

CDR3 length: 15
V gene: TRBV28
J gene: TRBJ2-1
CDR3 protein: CASSLGGGAYNEQFF

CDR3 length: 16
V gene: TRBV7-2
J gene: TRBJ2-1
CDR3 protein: CASSSMGLAGAREQFF

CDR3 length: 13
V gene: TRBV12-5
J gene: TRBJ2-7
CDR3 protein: CASEQGLSYEQYF

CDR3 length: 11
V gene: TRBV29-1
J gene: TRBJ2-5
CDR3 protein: CSVRWGETQYF

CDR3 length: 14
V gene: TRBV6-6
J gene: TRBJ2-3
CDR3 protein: CAGAGTSEADTQYF

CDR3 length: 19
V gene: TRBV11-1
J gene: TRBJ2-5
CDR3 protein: CASSLRGEDYSFFQETQYF